Below are 20 T cell receptor beta chains sequenced from a single sample in a study of blood T cells in healthy people across ages. Through a sample-barcoded 5' primer and a J-beta primer mix, a second PCR was run for roughly 7 to 11 cycles. TCRdb independently ran MiXCR on the 5' RACE reads; one entry per CDR3 protein. This sample has approximately 1,000,000 distinct CDR3 sequences, with 30% to 40% found just once. Sequenced sample: blood. These receptors were collected from a man aged 18 to 29 in good health.

CDR3 residues: CSASNLGGYNEQFF. The CDR3 DNA follows: TGCAGTGCCTCAAATCTGGGGGGGTACAATGAGCAGTTCTTC. J is TRBJ2-1 and V is TRBV20-1, with 7 bases aligning to TRBD2. Germline values: CDR1 DFQATT, CDR2 SNEGSKA (reference sequence). Unmatched junction bases numbered 9, after V lost 6 bases and J lost 4 bases. CDR3 size: 14 residues.

With respect to this clonotype: This likely comes from a read error, as the CDR3 has no conserved phenylalanine or tryptophan at its end. This rearrangement joins TRBV10-3 to TRBJ2-1, with 7 nucleotides matching TRBD1. Germline-derived CDR1 and CDR2 are ENHRY and SYGVKD. J was trimmed by 0 bases and V by 7 bases; bases with no gene match: 18. This CDR3 is built from 19 residues. The CDR3 is CAINPTLLRDRNSYNEQFV. DNA for the CDR3: TGTGCCATCAATCCAACCCTCCTCCGGGACAGAAACTCCTACAATGAGCAGTTCGTC.

This clonotype was picked up a small number of times. V is TRBV25-1 and J is TRBJ2-3, with D hard to call. V lost 4 bases and J 5 bases, leaving 13 bases between the germline ends. The length of the CDR3 is 14 residues. Germline values: CDR1 MGHDK, CDR2 SYGVNS. CDR3 coding DNA: TGTGCCAGCAGTGCGGGCCGAAAGAGAGATACGCAGTATTTT. Translating it yields CASSAGRKRDTQYF.

This clonotype turned up a few times. The V call is TRBV27, the J call TRBJ1-2; tentative D call: TRBD1 (5 bases). The CDR3 is 15 amino acids. Germline CDR1 reads MNHEY; CDR2 reads SMNVEV (reference sequence). Trimming pared 5 bases from V and 3 bases from J, leaving 16 bases between. The CDR3 DNA reads TGTGCCAGCAGTGCCCTCGGGGCCTTAGACTATGGCTACACCTTC. Its protein is CASSALGALDYGYTF.

The chain combines TRBV20-1 with TRBJ1-1, with a weak D call TRBD1 (6 bases). Germline V CDR1 and CDR2: DFQATT, SNEGSKA (reference sequence). This CDR3 has 12 residues. Trimming shortened V by 2 bases and J by 8 bases, and 12 bases separated the two germline ends. In DNA, the CDR3 is TGCAGTGCTAGATTTACAGGGTTCGAAGCTTTCTTT. Translated: CSARFTGFEAFF.

This chain connects TRBV20-1 to TRBJ1-6; 8 positions agree with TRBD1. Germline V gene data show CDR1 as DFQATT and CDR2 as SNEGSKA (reference sequence). After removal of 6 bases from V and 3 bases from J, the junction contained 7 bases not matched to a gene. The CDR3 consists of 15 residues. CDR3 residues: CSAEDRGGYNSPLHF. CDR3 nucleotide sequence: TGCAGTGCAGAAGACAGGGGAGGCTATAATTCACCCCTCCACTTT.

This clonotype was recorded only once. This chain uses TRBV5-1 with TRBJ2-2; 9 bases are a match to TRBD1. Germline V CDR1 and CDR2: SGHRS, YFSETQ. The trim removed 4 bases at V and 0 bases at J, leaving 7 bases unmatched. The CDR3 contains 17 residues. The CDR3 region has the DNA TGCGCCAGCAGCCCGCCGGGACAGGGCTCGAACACCGGGGAGCTGTTTTTT. Translated, it gives CASSPPGQGSNTGELFF.

The chain recombines TRBV6-5 with TRBJ2-3; 7 bases map to TRBD2. The germline V gene has CDR1 MNHEY and CDR2 SVGAGI. The CDR3 extends over 18 amino acids. After removal of 2 bases from V and 2 bases from J, the junction contained 13 bases not matched to a gene. CDR3 coding DNA: TGTGCCAGCAGTTACATCGTCGACGCGGGGGACCACACAGATACGCAGTATTTT. Amino acids: CASSYIVDAGDHTDTQYF.

This clonotype was counted only a few times. The CDR3 loop is CASSLGLSEDTQYF. The DNA for the CDR3 is TGTGCCAGCAGTTTAGGCTTATCTGAAGATACGCAGTATTTT. This chain joins TRBV12-3 or TRBV12-4 and TRBJ2-3; D remains ambiguous. Trimming left V 1 base short and J 5 bases short, with 10 bases between. This CDR3 contains 14 residues.

The V call is TRBV10-3, the J call TRBJ2-1; possible D gene TRBD1, 6 bases. Germline V gene sequence: CDR1 ENHRY, CDR2 SYGVKD. Between the trimmed V and J ends, which lost 8 bases and 10 bases, there was a span of 21 bases. The CDR3 contains 14 residues. CDR3 region: CAIGEGERTAEQFF. CDR3 nucleotides: TGTGCCATCGGCGAGGGGGAACGGACAGCCGAGCAGTTCTTC.

The CDR3 reads CASSAGRGSLGNTIYF. As DNA, the CDR3 is TGTGCCAGCAGTGCCGGCCGGGGGTCATTAGGAAACACCATATATTTT. The rearrangement joins TRBV2 to TRBJ1-3, with a weak D call TRBD1 (5 bases). Trimming cost V 4 bases and J 4 bases, with 17 bases left between them. The CDR3 covers 16 residues. Germline V gene lookup returns CDR1 SNHLY and CDR2 FYNNEI.

The rearrangement joins TRBV29-1 to TRBJ2-3; 8 bases map to TRBD2. The CDR3 contains 14 residues. V was clipped by 7 bases and J by 5 bases; unmatched bases: 11. CDR1 is SQVTM, CDR2 ANQGSEA, per germline. The CDR3 DNA reads as TGCAGCGGGACCGGGGGGGCCATTGTAGATACGCAGTATTTT. Its protein is CSGTGGAIVDTQYF.

This clonotype was counted between two and nine times. J is TRBJ2-1 and V is TRBV20-1; a possible D gene is TRBD2 (5 bases). In germline, CDR1 is DFQATT, CDR2 SNEGSKA (reference sequence). V dropped 3 bases and J dropped 7 bases, with 10 bases sitting between them. The CDR3 has 12 residues. This chain's CDR3 is CSASQPGNEQFF. Here the CDR3 DNA reads TGCAGTGCTAGTCAGCCGGGGAATGAGCAGTTCTTC.

V usage is TRBV4-3 and J usage is TRBJ2-3; possibly TRBD1 or TRBD2 for D (6 bases each). Trimming shortened V by 0 bases and J by 0 bases, and 25 bases separated the two germline ends. The germline gives CDR1 LGHNA, CDR2 YSLEER. The CDR3 is 21 residues long. CDR3 region: CASSQEVGRGRDDHSTDTQYF. The DNA for the CDR3 is TGCGCCAGCAGCCAAGAAGTGGGCCGGGGGCGGGACGATCACAGCACAGATACGCAGTATTTT.

V is TRBV7-2 and J is TRBJ2-1; 10 bases align to TRBD2. CDR3 size: 16 residues. The V gene end was trimmed by 5 bases and the J gene end by 3 bases; junction bases not matched to a gene: 7. CDR1 SGHTA and CDR2 FQGNSA come from the germline V gene. The chain's CDR3 is CASSPGLAESYNEQFF. In nucleotides, the CDR3 is TGTGCCAGCAGCCCCGGACTAGCGGAGAGCTACAATGAGCAGTTCTTC.

This clonotype was seen a few times. The chain employs TRBV20-1 and TRBJ1-2; D not resolved. V was trimmed by 0 bases and J by 4 bases, leaving 12 bases between them. CDR1 is DFQATT, CDR2 SNEGSKA, per germline (reference sequence). CDR3 length: 14 residues. Here the CDR3 DNA reads TGCAGTGCTAGAGATCAAGGGTTCGGCTATGGCTACACCTTC. Its protein is CSARDQGFGYGYTF.

V is TRBV20-1 and J is TRBJ1-2, with TRBD1 identical over 8 bases. Germline V gene lookup returns CDR1 DFQATT and CDR2 SNEGSKA (reference sequence). Trimming took 5 bases from V and 5 from J; bases not matched to a gene: 13. This CDR3 is built from 15 residues. The CDR3 here is CSALINLRGPYGYTF. As DNA, the CDR3 is TGCAGTGCTTTAATTAACCTCAGGGGGCCTTATGGCTACACCTTC.

The CDR3 coding sequence is TGCAGCGCGACACGGGGACAGGGTCTAAAAGAGACCCAGTACTTC. Amino acids: CSATRGQGLKETQYF. The chain links TRBV29-1 to TRBJ2-5; 9 bases line up with TRBD1. The V gene's germline CDR1 is SQVTM and CDR2 ANQGSEA. The ends lost 7 bases at V and 3 bases at J; junction bases unmatched: 12. The CDR3 is 15 amino acids.

The J gene is TRBJ2-5, the V gene TRBV5-5; TRBD1 matches at 7 bases. Judging by the DNA end, TRBJ2-7 fits better; the J call may be wrong. The CDR3 runs 15 residues. Germline CDR1 is SGHKS and CDR2 is YYEKEE (reference sequence). The CDR3 bases are TGTGCCAGCAGCTTGGGCCAGACAGGGTGGTACGAGCAGTACTTC. It specifies CASSLGQTGWYEQYF.

V gene TRBV2 combines with J gene TRBJ2-4; TRBD1 matches at 9 bases. The CDR3 length is 13 residues. Trimming took 6 bases from V and 6 from J; bases not matched to a gene: 3. Germline assignment: CDR1 SNHLY and CDR2 FYNNEI. The CDR3: CASREGQGNIQYF. In nucleotides, the CDR3 is TGTGCCAGCAGGGAGGGACAGGGAAACATTCAGTACTTC.